A selection of T cell receptor beta chains follows, all from one sample in a study of shared clonotypes between healthy human individuals. The assay was immunoSEQ multiplex PCR, and TCRdb's table has in-frame clones only and misses some. Of about 2.1 million clones listed, around 95% are singletons. The sample was naive CD8+ T cells from PBMCs. The receptors were sampled from a man between 18 and 29 years old in good health. Some clones in this sample may be carry-over from other donors' samples. CDR3s include the opening cysteine and the closing phenylalanine or tryptophan. Fields, in order: V gene, J gene, clone size, CDR3 protein. Part of the rows lack a size; the others show once, few, many or a class for expanded clones.

TRBV6-4,TRBJ2-2,.,CASSDTTLGGELFF
TRBV28,TRBJ2-3,.,CASSLLGGAFTDTQYF
TRBV6-5,TRBJ2-7,.,CASSYSRHYEQYF
TRBV5-1,TRBJ2-5,.,CASSTRPGLAGVNKETQYF
TRBV27,TRBJ2-1,.,CASSLMVTSGVSYNEQFF
TRBV9,TRBJ1-3,.,CASSPTSDRAGNTIYF
TRBV6-5,TRBJ2-3,.,CASRLAGEADTQYF
TRBV7-9,TRBJ1-1,.,CASSLLGRAEAFF
TRBV10-3,TRBJ2-2,.,CAITSPGQGGGGELFF
TRBV27,TRBJ2-7,once,CASSFRGSSYEQYF
TRBV9,TRBJ2-1,.,CASSPAGSYNEQFF
TRBV5-6,TRBJ2-2,.,CASSSSGELFF
TRBV27,TRBJ1-5,.,CASRGIGQPQHF
TRBV10-1,TRBJ1-1,.,CASQGSTEAFF
TRBV5-1,TRBJ2-5,.,CASSLDSGRALETQYF
TRBV7-9,TRBJ2-7,.,CASSLGLNEQYF
TRBV27,TRBJ2-7,.,CASAPYSRGVTREQYF
TRBV6-5,TRBJ1-2,few,CASSYTDRAGYTF
TRBV13,TRBJ2-7,.,CASSSAHGVYEQYF
TRBV27,TRBJ2-7,.,CASSPGTEPSYEQYF
TRBV27,TRBJ2-7,.,CASRGGIEQYF
TRBV28,TRBJ1-2,.,CASSRQGARGYGYTF
TRBV9,TRBJ1-1,few,CASSVGGSTEAFF
TRBV13,TRBJ1-4,.,CASSSGDRGHEKLFF
TRBV6-4,TRBJ2-3,.,CASSLWGLADTDTQYF
TRBV28,.,.,CASSFGAAYEQYF
TRBV5-4,TRBJ1-1,.,CASSPLDTNTEAFF
TRBV9,TRBJ2-1,.,CASSVGLANSYNEQFF
TRBV4-2,TRBJ2-5,.,CASSQTWTSGMVETQYF
TRBV9,TRBJ1-1,.,CASTTGRLGGNTEAFF
TRBV6-5,TRBJ1-1,.,CASRDRTGAEAFF
TRBV27,TRBJ2-2,.,CASSSSLGLSSPGELFF
TRBV4-3,TRBJ2-1,.,CASSQGGIAGGLNEQFF
TRBV29-1,TRBJ1-1,.,CSVSGGSTEAFF
TRBV5-6,TRBJ2-5,.,CASSLAKGPPQRETQYF
TRBV27,TRBJ2-3,.,CASSLSKGAGTDTQYF